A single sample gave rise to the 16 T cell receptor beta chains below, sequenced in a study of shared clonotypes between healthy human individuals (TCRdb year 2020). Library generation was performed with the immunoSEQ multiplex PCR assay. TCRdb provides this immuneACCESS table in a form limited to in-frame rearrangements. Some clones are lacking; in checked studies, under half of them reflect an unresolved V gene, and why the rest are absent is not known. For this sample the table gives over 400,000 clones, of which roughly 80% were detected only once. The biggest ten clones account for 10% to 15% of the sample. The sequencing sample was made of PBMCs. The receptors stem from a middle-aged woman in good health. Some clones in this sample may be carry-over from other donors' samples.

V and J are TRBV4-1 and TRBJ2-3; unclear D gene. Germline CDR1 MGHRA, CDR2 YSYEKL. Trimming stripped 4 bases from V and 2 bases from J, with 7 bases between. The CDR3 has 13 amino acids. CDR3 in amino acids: CASSRQLTDTQYF. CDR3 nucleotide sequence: TGCGCCAGCAGCCGACAACTCACAGATACGCAGTATTTT.

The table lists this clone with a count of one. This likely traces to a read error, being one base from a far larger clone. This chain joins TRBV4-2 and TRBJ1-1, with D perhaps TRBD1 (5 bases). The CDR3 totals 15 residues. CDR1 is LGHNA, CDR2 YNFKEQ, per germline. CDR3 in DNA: TGTGCCAGCAGCCAAGGAGGGACCCTGAGCACTGAAGCTCTCTTT. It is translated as CASSQGGTLSTEALF.

The CDR3 reads CASSYSGRPSSYEQYF. CDR3 sequence (DNA): TGTGCCAGCAGTTACTCGGGAAGGCCTAGCTCCTACGAGCAGTACTTC. V is TRBV6-5 and J is TRBJ2-7; no reliable D call. This CDR3 is 16 amino acids long. The V and J ends lost 0 bases and 0 bases respectively, with 12 bases between them. Germline V CDR1 and CDR2: MNHEY, SVGAGI.

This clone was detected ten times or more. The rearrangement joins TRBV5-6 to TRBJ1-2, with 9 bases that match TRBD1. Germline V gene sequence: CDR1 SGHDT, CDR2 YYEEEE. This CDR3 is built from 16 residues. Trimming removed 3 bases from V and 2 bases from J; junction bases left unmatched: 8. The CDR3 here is CASSWDGQGTNYGYTF. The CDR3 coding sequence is TGTGCCAGCAGCTGGGATGGACAGGGGACAAACTATGGCTACACCTTC. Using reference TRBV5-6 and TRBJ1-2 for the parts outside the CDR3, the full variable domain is DAGVTQSPTHLIKTRGQQVTLRCSPKSGHDTVSWYQQALGQGPQFIFQYYEEEERQRGNFPDRFSGHQFPNYSSELNVNALLLGDSALYLCASSWDGQGTNYGYTFGSGTRLTVV.

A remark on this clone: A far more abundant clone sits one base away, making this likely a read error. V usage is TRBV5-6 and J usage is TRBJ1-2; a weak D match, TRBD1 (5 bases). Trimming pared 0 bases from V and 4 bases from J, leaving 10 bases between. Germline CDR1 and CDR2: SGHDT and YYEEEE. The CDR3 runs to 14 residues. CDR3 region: CASSLVRGGYGYTF. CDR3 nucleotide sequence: TGTGCCAGCAGCTTGGTTAGGGGAGGCTATGGCTACACCTTC.

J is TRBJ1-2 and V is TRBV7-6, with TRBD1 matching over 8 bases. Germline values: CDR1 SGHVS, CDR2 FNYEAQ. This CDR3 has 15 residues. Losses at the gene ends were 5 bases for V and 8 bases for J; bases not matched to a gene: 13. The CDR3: CASSPRGDRGRGYTF. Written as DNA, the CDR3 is TGTGCCAGCAGCCCCAGGGGAGACAGGGGTAGGGGCTACACCTTC.

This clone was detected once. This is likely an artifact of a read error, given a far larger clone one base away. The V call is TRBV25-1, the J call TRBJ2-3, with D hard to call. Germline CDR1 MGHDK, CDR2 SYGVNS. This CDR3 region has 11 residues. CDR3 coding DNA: TGTGCCAGCACGCAGTCACATACGCAGTGTTTT. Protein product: CASTQSHTQCF. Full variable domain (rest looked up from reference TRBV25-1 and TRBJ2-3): EADIYQTPRYLVIGTGKKITLECSQTMGHDKMYWYQQDPGMELHLIHYSYGVNSTEKGDLSSESTVSRIRTEHFPLTLESARPSHTSQYLCASTQSHTQCFGPGTRLTVL.

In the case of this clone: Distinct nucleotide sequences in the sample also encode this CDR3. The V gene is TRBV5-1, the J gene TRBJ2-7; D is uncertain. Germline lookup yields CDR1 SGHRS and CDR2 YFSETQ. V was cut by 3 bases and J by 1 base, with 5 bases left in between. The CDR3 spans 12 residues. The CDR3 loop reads CASSSGSYEQYF. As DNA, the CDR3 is TGCGCCAGCAGCTCCGGATCCTACGAGCAGTACTTC.

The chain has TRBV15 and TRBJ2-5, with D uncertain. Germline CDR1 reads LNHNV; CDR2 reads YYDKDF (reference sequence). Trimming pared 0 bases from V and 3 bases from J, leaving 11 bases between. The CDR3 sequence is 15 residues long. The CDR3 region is CATSRDPISEETQYF. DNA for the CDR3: TGTGCCACCAGCAGAGATCCCATAAGTGAAGAGACCCAGTACTTC.

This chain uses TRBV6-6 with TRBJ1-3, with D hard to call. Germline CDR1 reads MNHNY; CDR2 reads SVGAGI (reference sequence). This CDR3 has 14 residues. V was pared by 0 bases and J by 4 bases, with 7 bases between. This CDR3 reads CASSYSTEGNTIYF. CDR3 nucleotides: TGTGCCAGCAGTTACTCCACTGAAGGAAACACCATATATTTT.

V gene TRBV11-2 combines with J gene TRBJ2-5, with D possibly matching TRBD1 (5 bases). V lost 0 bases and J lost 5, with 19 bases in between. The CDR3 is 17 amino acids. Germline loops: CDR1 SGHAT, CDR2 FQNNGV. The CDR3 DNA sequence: TGTGCCAGCAGCTTAGATGGAGCCTCAGGGCTGGAGGAGACCCAGTACTTC. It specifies CASSLDGASGLEETQYF.

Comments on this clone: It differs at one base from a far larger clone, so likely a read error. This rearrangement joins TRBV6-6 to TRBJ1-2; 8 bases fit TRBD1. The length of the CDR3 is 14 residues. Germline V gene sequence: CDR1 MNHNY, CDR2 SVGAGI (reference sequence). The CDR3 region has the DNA TGTGCCAGCTCATTACAGGGGGACCAATATGGCTGCACCTTC. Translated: CASSLQGDQYGCTF.

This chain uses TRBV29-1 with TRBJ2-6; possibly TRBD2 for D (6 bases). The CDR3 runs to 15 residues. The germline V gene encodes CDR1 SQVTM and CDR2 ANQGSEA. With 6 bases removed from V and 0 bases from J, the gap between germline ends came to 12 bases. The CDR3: CSVKVGGSGANVLTF. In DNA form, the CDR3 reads TGCAGCGTAAAGGTGGGGGGCTCTGGGGCCAACGTCCTGACTTTC.

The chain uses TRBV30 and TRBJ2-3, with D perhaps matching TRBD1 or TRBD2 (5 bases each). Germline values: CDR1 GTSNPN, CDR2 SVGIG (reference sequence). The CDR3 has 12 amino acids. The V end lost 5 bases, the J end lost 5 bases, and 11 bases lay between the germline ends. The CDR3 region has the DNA TGTGCCTGGGGGGCTCGGGGAGATACGCAGTATTTT. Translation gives CAWGARGDTQYF.

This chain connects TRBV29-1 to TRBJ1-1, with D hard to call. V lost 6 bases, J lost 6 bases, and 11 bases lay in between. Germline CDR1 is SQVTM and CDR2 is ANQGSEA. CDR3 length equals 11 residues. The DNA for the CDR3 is TGCAGCGTCCCGGCGGGATCTGAAGCTTTCTTT. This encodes CSVPAGSEAFF.

The CDR3 DNA reads as TGTGCCAGCCAGGGACTTCACCACGAGCAGTACTTC. Amino acids: CASQGLHHEQYF. The genes are TRBV28 and TRBJ2-7, with a possible D match to TRBD2 (6 bases). This CDR3 comprises 12 residues. The V end was cut by 8 bases, the J end by 5 bases, with 13 bases between. From germline, CDR1 is MDHEN and CDR2 SYDVKM.